One sample yielded the 10 T cell receptor beta chains listed below, sequenced in a study of T cell therapy after organ transplantation. Noted time point: 20-29 weeks after completion of therapy. Method: immunoSEQ multiplex PCR; TCRdb's copy keeps in-frame clones and lacks some. The table lists roughly 15,000 clones, over 75% of them singletons. No antigen has been identified for these receptors. The specimen comprised CD8+ T cells from blood, sampled after autologous CMV-specific T cell therapy. All receptors derive from a human patient who had received a solid organ transplant and had CMV disease. Some T cells may be the graft donor's.

The chain joins TRBV6-6 to TRBJ2-1, with D possibly matching TRBD2 (5 bases). CDR3 length: 14 residues. V was cut by 4 bases and J by 7 bases, with 14 bases left in between. The germline V gene has CDR1 MNHNY and CDR2 SVGAGI (reference sequence). The CDR3 spells CASSSTNEGNEQFF. The CDR3 DNA sequence: TGTGCCAGCAGTTCCACCAACGAGGGAAATGAGCAGTTCTTC.

The rearrangement links TRBV11-2 to TRBJ2-5, with a weak D call TRBD1 (5 bases). V was trimmed by 3 bases and J by 11 bases, leaving 10 bases between them. Germline V lookup: CDR1 SGHAT, CDR2 FQNNGV. This CDR3 is built from 11 residues. The CDR3 protein is CASSLGQPQYF. In DNA form, the CDR3 reads TGTGCCAGCAGCTTGGGGCAGCCGCAGTACTTC.

The sample holds one count of this clone. This CDR3 is CASSLWPDSYEQYF. CDR3 sequence (DNA): TGCGCCAGCAGCTTGTGGCCAGATTCCTACGAGCAGTACTTC. The chain carries TRBV5-1 and TRBJ2-7; D unresolved. Trimming removed 1 base at V and 1 base at J, with 9 bases between. The CDR3 has 14 amino acids. CDR1 and CDR2 (germline): SGHRS, YFSETQ.

The V gene is TRBV21-1, the J gene TRBJ1-5. TRBV21-1 is labeled a pseudogene. CDR3 length: 11 residues. CDR3 sequence (DNA): TGTGCCAGCACCGGCAGTCAGCCCCAGCATTTT. Translation gives CASTGSQPQHF.

This clone turned up a few times. The J gene is TRBJ2-1, the V gene TRBV7-6; D is uncertain. The CDR3 loop spans 15 amino acids. V gave up 5 bases and J gave up 6 bases, with 17 bases separating them. Per germline, CDR1 SGHVS and CDR2 FNYEAQ. CDR3 loop: CASSREVPQPNEQFF. The CDR3 DNA reads as TGTGCCAGCAGCCGCGAGGTCCCCCAACCCAATGAGCAGTTCTTC.

The chain joins TRBV6-6 to TRBJ2-1, with 10 bases that match TRBD2. Per germline, CDR1 MNHNY and CDR2 SVGAGI (reference sequence). Unmatched junction bases numbered 5, after V lost 5 bases and J lost 4 bases. The CDR3 spans 15 residues. The CDR3 DNA sequence: TGTGCCAGCAGTCCCCTAGCGGGAGTATACAATGAGCAGTTCTTC. This sequence encodes CASSPLAGVYNEQFF.

This clone was detected a few times. The chain joins TRBV27 to TRBJ1-5; the D gene is possibly TRBD1 (5 bases). V lost 2 bases to trimming and J lost 7 bases, with 12 bases between them. Germline CDR1 and CDR2: MNHEY and SMNVEV (reference sequence). The CDR3 loop spans 14 amino acids. Written as DNA, the CDR3 is TGTGCCAGCAGTTTACTCCAGGGAATCCAGCCCCAGCATTTT. Encoded protein: CASSLLQGIQPQHF.

This chain connects TRBV6-5 to TRBJ1-1, with unresolved D. Germline values: CDR1 MNHEY, CDR2 SVGAGI. The CDR3 covers 14 residues. Trimming shortened V by 2 bases and J by 1 base, and 8 bases separated the two germline ends. CDR3 sequence (DNA): TGTGCCAGCAGTTACCAATGGACGAACACTGAAGCTTTCTTT. Amino acids: CASSYQWTNTEAFF.

V gene TRBV4-1 combines with J gene TRBJ2-4; TRBD1 might be the D (5 bases). This CDR3 is 16 amino acids long. V lost 0 bases, J lost 6 bases, and 15 bases lay in between. Germline CDR1 is MGHRA and CDR2 is YSYEKL. CDR3 sequence reads: CASSQDLGQLINIQYF. The DNA for the CDR3 is TGCGCCAGCAGCCAAGATCTCGGACAACTGATAAACATTCAGTACTTC.

The rearrangement uses TRBV19 and TRBJ2-1, with 7 bases matching TRBD2. J lost 10 bases, V lost 3 bases, and 6 bases had no gene match. The germline V gene encodes CDR1 LNHDA and CDR2 SQIVND (reference sequence). The CDR3 length is 13 residues. The CDR3 here is CASSMVSAGEQFF. The CDR3 nucleotides read TGTGCCAGTAGTATGGTTTCAGCGGGGGAGCAGTTCTTC.